A single TCR beta chain is shown here with its context. Its specificity is not known. The sample holds other DNA sequences that translate to the same CDR3. Sequencing used immunoSEQ multiplex PCR; TCRdb keeps in-frame clones, though not all of them. This table holds roughly 320,000 clones, around 81% found once. The data were obtained in a study of Ad26.COV2.S vaccination and SARS-CoV-2 variants. Study overall: Ad26.COV2.S, an intramuscular injection, was given once or twice 56 days apart.

Treatment in this sample: around 19 received Ad26.COV2.S at low or high dose, single or two shots; several received placebo; per-sample allocation not given. Sampling happened 63 days after the first vaccine or placebo injection. Vaccination used an Ad26 vector expressing Wuhan-strain SARS-CoV-2 spike. Study-level findings and limits: Possibly, TCR breadth and depth analyses underestimated total T cell responses.

The ends were cut back, 1 base at V and 0 bases at J, with 6 bases in the middle. There are 14 residues in the CDR3. Germline-derived CDR1 and CDR2 are LNHDA and SQIVND (reference sequence). The V and J genes are TRBV19 and TRBJ1-1, with D possibly TRBD1 on 6 matching bases. The origin of this receptor is a person between 18 and 59 years old who received the Ad26.COV2.S COVID-19 vaccine or a placebo. Sequenced material: peripheral blood, taken in a trial of Ad26.COV2.S vaccine versus placebo. This CDR3 is CASSIGTVNTEAFF. DNA for the CDR3: TGTGCCAGTAGTATAGGGACAGTGAACACTGAAGCTTTCTTT.